What follows describes a single TCR beta chain. The data were taken from a study of blood T cell repertoires in COVID-19. Study summary: The samples span acute and convalescent COVID-19 from the United States, Italy and Spain. PBMCs, B-cell-depleted T cells, or T cells provided the cDNA or gDNA that made up the material.

In the study's own analysis: For nucleated cells, counts were estimated from reference gene primer amplification. Here immunoSEQ multiplex PCR was the method, and the copy in TCRdb shows in-frame clones only, minus some. The D gene and trimming were derived from the DNA, and the V and J assignments and clone size from that table. The table has fewer than 300,000 clones, less than 85% seen once; the top ten hold roughly 2.5%. Enrolled through a virtual design, the participants were between about 18 and 100 years of age and came from fewer than 30 US areas. The CDR3 is 13 residues long. Germline V gene data show CDR1 as SNHLY and CDR2 as FYNNEI. Trimming left V 3 bases short and J 2 bases short, with 7 bases between.

The specimen sequenced was PBMCs or T cells enriched from blood (not recorded which). The clonotype was recovered from a woman between 45 and 65 years old who had recovered from COVID-19. This sequence joins TRBV2 and TRBJ1-2; D unresolved. CDR3: CASSDGRNYGYTF. The CDR3 DNA reads TGTGCCAGCAGTGACGGCAGGAACTATGGCTACACCTTC. The full variable domain, in which reference TRBV2 and TRBJ1-2 provide the parts outside the CDR3, is EPEVTQTPSHQVTQMGQEVILRCVPISNHLYFYWYRQILGQKVEFLVSFYNNEISEKSEIFDDQFSVERPDGSNFTLKIRSTKLEDSAMYFCASSDGRNYGYTFGSGTRLTVV.